The source of this T cell receptor (beta chain) is a study of neurological immune-mediated disorders. Background on the study: There were about 34 multiple sclerosis patients; around 30 were relapsing-remitting and 3 were secondary progressive.

The unsorted libraries were generated from a total of 2 million PBMCs, which had been stored in RNAlater at -80 C. TCRdb ran MiXCR on the 5' RACE reads and lists one entry per CDR3 protein. The data hold under 85,000 distinct CDR3 sequences, with roughly 4.9% observed a single time. The table lists this clonotype with many counts. The CDR3 has 15 amino acids. Trimming at V came to 1 base and at J to 5 bases, leaving 6 bases not matched to a gene. Germline V gene sequence: CDR1 KGHSH, CDR2 LQKENI. The TCR comes from a human donor with multiple sclerosis. The donor label of this sample is uncertain. The sample taken for sequencing was PBMCs. The chain carries TRBV18 and TRBJ1-1; 8 bases map to TRBD1. DNA for the CDR3: TGTGCCAGCTCACCACTGCAGGGGGCAGAGACTGAAGCTTTCTTT. Protein: CASSPLQGAETEAFF.